These 27 T cell receptor beta chains were sequenced from one sample in a study of regulatory T cells in long-lasting Graves disease. The time point here: persistent/refractory GD, antithyroid drugs over 5 years with positive TRAb. PBMC-extracted RNA yielded the TCR library. For TCR beta, libraries came from iRepertoire HTBI primers and Arm-PCR of CDR3 regions. TCRdb reanalysed the multiplex PCR reads using MiXCR and keeps one entry per CDR3 protein. Of over 300,000 distinct CDR3 sequences in the sample, around a fifth were seen once. This specimen consisted of peripheral blood mononuclear cells (PBMCs), obtained when the disease was refractory, from a patient treated with antithyroid drugs. The source is a female donor with Graves disease.

In its sample, this clonotype was seen many times. The chain has TRBV3-1 and TRBJ2-5; 7 positions agree with TRBD1. This CDR3 region has 13 residues. The V gene's germline CDR1 is LGHDT and CDR2 YNNKEL (reference sequence). Unmatched junction bases numbered 5, after V lost 0 bases and J lost 10 bases. CDR3 bases: TGTGCCAGCAGCCAAGATGACAGGGCAAGCCAGTACTTC. This sequence encodes CASSQDDRASQYF.

This clonotype was detected many times. The chain couples TRBV2 to TRBJ1-2; 8 bases agree with TRBD1. The CDR3 spans 14 residues. V lost 8 bases, J lost 4 bases, and 9 bases stayed unmatched. Germline assignment: CDR1 SNHLY and CDR2 FYNNEI. CDR3 protein: CASSRQGTSYGYTF. The CDR3, as DNA: TGTGCCAGCTCAAGACAGGGGACGTCCTATGGCTACACCTTC.

The J gene is TRBJ2-3, the V gene TRBV7-2; possible D gene TRBD2, 5 bases. CDR3 length equals 13 residues. The germline V and J ends were trimmed by 5 bases and 9 bases, with 15 bases remaining between them. Per the germline V gene, CDR1 is SGHTA and CDR2 is FQGNSA. The CDR3 protein is CASSLGEGRTQYF. CDR3 coding DNA: TGTGCCAGCAGCCTAGGAGAGGGCAGAACGCAGTATTTT.

The CDR3 spells CASSRTGDNSPLHF. The CDR3 DNA follows: TGTGCCAGCAGCCGGACAGGGGACAATTCACCCCTCCACTTT. The chain combines TRBV27 with TRBJ1-6; TRBD1 matches 9 bases. Germline V CDR1 and CDR2: MNHEY, SMNVEV (reference sequence). The CDR3 has 14 residues. After removal of 6 bases from V and 7 bases from J, the junction contained 4 bases not matched to a gene.

On this clonotype: A read error is possible here, since a much larger clone lies one base away. The chain carries TRBV19 and TRBJ2-7; D possibly corresponds to TRBD2 (5 bases). Trimming removed 9 bases at V and 4 bases at J, with 16 bases between. The CDR3 runs 13 residues. CDR1 is LNHDA and CDR2 is SQIVND in the germline V gene (reference sequence). The CDR3 coding sequence is TGTGCCAGCTCTAACGGGAACGGTTACGAGCAGTACTTC. Translating it yields CASSNGNGYEQYF.

In its sample, this clonotype was seen many times. The chain combines TRBV28 with TRBJ2-5; possibly TRBD2 for D (6 bases). The CDR3 sequence is 17 residues long. The V gene lost 5 bases and the J gene lost 5 bases, with 24 bases spanning the gap. Per the germline V gene, CDR1 is MDHEN and CDR2 is SYDVKM. In DNA, the CDR3 is TGTGCCAGCAGTCTTTCCGGGACTTGGATAACCAGGGAGACCCAGTACTTC. It encodes CASSLSGTWITRETQYF.

Here the CDR3 reads CASSQGTRLINEKLFF. Written as DNA, the CDR3 is TGCGCCAGCAGCCAGGGGACACGGCTTATAAATGAAAAACTGTTTTTT. V usage is TRBV5-1 and J usage is TRBJ1-4, with D possibly TRBD1 on 6 matching bases. The CDR3 is 16 residues long. Trimming removed 4 bases from V and 5 bases from J, with 18 bases in between. CDR1 and CDR2 from the germline V gene are SGHRS and YFSETQ.

This clonotype was observed once. A read error may explain this, as a much larger clone is one base away. The chain uses TRBV24-1 and TRBJ1-2, with D unclear. CDR1 is KGHDR, CDR2 SFDVKD, per germline. V lost 1 base and J 7 bases, leaving 9 bases between the germline ends. The CDR3 contains 13 residues. This chain's CDR3 is CATSDFHNSGYTF. The CDR3 DNA reads TGTGCCACCAGTGATTTCCATAATTCTGGCTACACCTTC.

This clonotype has at least ten counts. This chain links TRBV2 with TRBJ2-7, with TRBD2 identical over 14 bases. Per the germline V gene, CDR1 is SNHLY and CDR2 is FYNNEI. Trimming cost V 6 bases and J 2 bases; bases outside gene matches: 3. The CDR3 is 15 amino acids. The CDR3 DNA follows: TGTGCCAGCAGCGAGACTAGCGGGAGGGCCTACGAGCAGTACTTC. The encoded protein is CASSETSGRAYEQYF.

With regard to this clonotype: A much larger clonotype is one base distant, so this may be a read error. V and J are TRBV6-5 and TRBJ1-4, with D perhaps TRBD1 (5 bases). CDR1 is MNHEY and CDR2 is SVGAGI in the germline V gene. V was cut by 0 bases and J by 2 bases, with 16 bases left in between. This CDR3 has 18 amino acids. CDR3 sequence reads: CASSYSKPGHVTNEKLFF. CDR3 in DNA: TGTGCCAGCAGTTACTCGAAGCCAGGGCATGTTACTAATGAAAAACTGTTTTTT.

There are a few counts of this clonotype. V usage is TRBV12-3 or TRBV12-4 and J usage is TRBJ2-5; 9 bases agree with TRBD2. The CDR3 has 15 residues. V lost 2 bases and J lost 3; bases outside the gene matches: 4. The CDR3 here is CASSLKGGREETQYF. The CDR3 region has the DNA TGTGCCAGCAGTTTAAAGGGCGGGAGGGAAGAGACCCAGTACTTC.

The rearrangement uses TRBV2 and TRBJ2-1, with 9 positions matching TRBD2. With V trimmed by 6 bases and J by 6 bases, 6 bases remained unmatched. Germline V gene data show CDR1 as SNHLY and CDR2 as FYNNEI. The CDR3 runs 14 residues. CDR3 residues: CASRASGRFNEQFF. The CDR3 DNA follows: TGTGCCAGCAGGGCGAGCGGGAGGTTCAATGAGCAGTTCTTC.

This chain joins TRBV27 and TRBJ2-7; 10 nucleotides align to TRBD2. V trimming: 2 bases; J trimming: 8 bases; junction bases outside the gene matches: 9. The length of the CDR3 is 15 residues. Germline V gene data show CDR1 as MNHEY and CDR2 as SMNVEV (reference sequence). CDR3 amino acids: CASSLGSSGSSKQYF. The CDR3 coding sequence is TGTGCCAGCAGTTTAGGATCTAGCGGGAGTTCAAAGCAGTACTTC.

The CDR3 DNA follows: TGTGCCAGCAGCTTAGTTCCCTTCTACGAGCAGTACTTC. Its translation is CASSLVPFYEQYF. The chain couples TRBV7-2 to TRBJ2-7; D is uncertain. V lost 1 base and J lost 3, with 7 bases in between. CDR1 is SGHTA, CDR2 FQGNSA, per germline. The CDR3 consists of 13 residues.

The sample holds a few counts of this clonotype. The chain uses TRBV12-3 or TRBV12-4 and TRBJ1-3; D unclear. This CDR3 has 14 residues. Trimming removed 8 bases at V and 0 bases at J, with 11 bases between. CDR3 region: CASPIESSGNTIYF. The CDR3 DNA follows: TGTGCCAGCCCAATCGAAAGCTCTGGAAACACCATATATTTT.

This clonotype was seen a handful of times. The rearrangement joins TRBV6-5 to TRBJ1-2; 11 bases line up with TRBD1. The CDR3 is made up of 16 amino acids. J was trimmed by 3 bases and V by 1 base; bases with no gene match: 4. The V gene's germline CDR1 is MNHEY and CDR2 SVGAGI. The CDR3, as DNA: TGTGCCAGCAGTTACTTTGGACAGGGGGCATACTATGGCTACACCTTC. It encodes CASSYFGQGAYYGYTF.

This clonotype came up many times. This chain connects TRBV12-3 or TRBV12-4 to TRBJ1-1; a weak D match, TRBD1 (5 bases). Between the trimmed V and J ends, which lost 1 base and 5 bases, there was a span of 17 bases. The CDR3 spans 16 residues. The chain's CDR3 is CASSLVSGRPLTEAFF. As DNA, the CDR3 is TGTGCCAGCAGTTTAGTGTCAGGGAGGCCGTTAACTGAAGCTTTCTTT.

This clonotype has a handful of counts. A read error may produce the germline difference seen at one junction end. V is TRBV20-1 and J is TRBJ2-3, with 13 bases identical to TRBD2. CDR3 length: 16 amino acids. CDR1 is DFQATT and CDR2 is SNEGSKA in the germline V gene (reference sequence). CDR3 loop: CSAKGLAGPRTDTQYF. The CDR3 DNA reads TGCAGCGCTAAGGGACTAGCGGGACCTCGCACAGATACGCAGTATTTT.

This clonotype was picked up a small number of times. The chain employs TRBV3-1 and TRBJ2-7, with D maybe TRBD2 (5 bases). This CDR3 is built from 12 residues. CDR1 is LGHDT, CDR2 YNNKEL, per germline (reference sequence). V was pared by 2 bases and J by 3 bases, with 5 bases between. The CDR3 loop reads CASSQSGYEQYF. In DNA form, the CDR3 reads TGTGCCAGCAGCCAAAGCGGCTACGAGCAGTACTTC.

This clonotype was picked up many times. The chain carries TRBV28 and TRBJ1-5; possible D gene TRBD1, 6 bases. This CDR3 comprises 16 residues. V shed 3 bases and J shed 4 bases, with 16 bases lying between them. Germline V gene sequence: CDR1 MDHEN, CDR2 SYDVKM. CDR3 coding DNA: TGTGCCAGCAGTTTTCAAAGGGGTAGGGGGAATCAGCCCCAGCATTTT. Translating it yields CASSFQRGRGNQPQHF.

Only a few counts were recorded for this clonotype. The chain carries TRBV20-1 and TRBJ2-7; 8 bases line up with TRBD1. The CDR3 sequence is 11 residues long. CDR1 and CDR2 from the germline V gene are DFQATT and SNEGSKA (reference sequence). CDR3 nucleotides: TGCAGCGTTCAGGGGGCTCGTGAGCAGTACTTC. It specifies CSVQGAREQYF.

In this sample, this clonotype turned up a few times. V gene TRBV24-1 combines with J gene TRBJ1-2, with D uncertain. V lost 0 bases and J 4 bases, leaving 5 bases between the germline ends. The V gene's germline CDR1 is KGHDR and CDR2 SFDVKD. The CDR3 consists of 13 residues. As DNA, the CDR3 is TGTGCCACCAGTGATTTGTTCGGCTATGGCTACACCTTC. It codes for CATSDLFGYGYTF.

The gene calls are TRBV6-5 and TRBJ2-7; 7 bases are a match to TRBD2. Germline trimming cut 2 bases from V and 1 base from J; bases unmatched to any gene: 5. Germline CDR1 and CDR2: MNHEY and SVGAGI. The CDR3 consists of 15 residues. CDR3 sequence (DNA): TGTGCCAGCAGTTACGGGCGGGAGAGTTCCTACGAGCAGTACTTC. Protein product: CASSYGRESSYEQYF.

In this sample, this clonotype turned up many times. The chain joins TRBV7-2 to TRBJ1-2, with 12 bases aligning to TRBD1. The V gene end was trimmed by 0 bases and the J gene end by 3 bases; junction bases not matched to a gene: 2. The CDR3 length is 16 residues. Germline V lookup: CDR1 SGHTA, CDR2 FQGNSA. CDR3 in amino acids: CASSLAGTGGYYGYTF. The CDR3 nucleotides are TGTGCCAGCAGCTTAGCCGGGACAGGGGGCTACTATGGCTACACCTTC.

This sequence joins TRBV6-5 and TRBJ2-7; TRBD1 matches at 10 bases. V shed 2 bases and J 5 bases; nucleotides not matched to a gene: 6. The CDR3 length is 15 residues. CDR1 MNHEY and CDR2 SVGAGI come from the germline V gene. The CDR3 DNA sequence: TGTGCCAGCAGTTACCCAAGACAGGGGGCCCACGAGCAGTACTTC. Translating gives CASSYPRQGAHEQYF.

V usage is TRBV25-1 and J usage is TRBJ2-7; 13 bases are a match to TRBD2. Trimming at V came to 7 bases and at J to 8 bases, leaving 11 bases not matched to a gene. The CDR3 is 15 residues long. Looked up from germline, CDR1 is MGHDK and CDR2 is SYGVNS. The CDR3 bases are TGTGCCAGCACTTCGAGACGGACTAGCGGGAGAAAGCAGTACTTC. This sequence encodes CASTSRRTSGRKQYF.

The chain recombines TRBV4-1 with TRBJ1-2, with a tentative D call TRBD1 (6 bases). V lost 11 bases, J lost 6 bases, and 16 bases lay in between. CDR1 and CDR2 from the germline V gene are MGHRA and YSYEKL. This CDR3 comprises 12 residues. The CDR3 protein is CAGWTARHGYTF. CDR3 nucleotides: TGCGCCGGGTGGACAGCCCGCCATGGCTACACCTTC.